The entry that follows covers one TCR beta chain sequence. Antigen unknown. The sample originates from a study of T cell responses to AZD1222 COVID-19 vaccine. Overall study results and limits: CD4 TCRs linked to vaccination spanned spike, dominating at 160-218 and 743-854. The peak T cell response came first, and repertoires were sampled only after it.

The germline V gene encodes CDR1 SEHNR and CDR2 FQNEAQ (reference sequence). Trimming removed 2 bases from V and 1 base from J, with 17 bases in between. This CDR3 has 18 residues. Clones were sequenced by immunoSEQ multiplex PCR, and TCRdb holds only the in-frame ones, with some missing. The sample lists around 110,000 clones; approximately 93% were seen once. The source was peripheral blood, collected on day 0 of AZD1222 vaccination. V and J are TRBV7-9 and TRBJ2-2, with TRBD2 as a possible D gene (6 bases). The source of this sequence is an adult in good health. The chain's CDR3 is CASSLSPLSGVNTGELFF. CDR3 nucleotide sequence: TGTGCCAGCAGCTTAAGCCCTTTGTCGGGGGTGAACACCGGGGAGCTGTTTTTT.